This TCR beta chain originates from a study of OX40 agonist ivuxolimab in advanced cancers. TCRdb's table, derived via immunoSEQ multiplex PCR, lists solely in-frame clones and lacks some. The sample shows around 94,000 clones, around 85% of them seen only once. Germline lookup yields CDR1 SGHRS and CDR2 YFSETQ. The CDR3 spans 15 residues. Trimming took 0 bases from V and 5 from J; bases not matched to a gene: 6. General observations from the study: CD8+ T cells were the subset that, on average, had more expanded clones than CD4+.

Turning to this clone: Its target is not known.

The sequence was collected from an adult with an advanced solid tumor such as melanoma, head and neck, liver or kidney cancer. The chain has TRBV5-1 and TRBJ2-3; TRBD2 matches 7 bases. Sample: CD4+ or CD8+ T cells sorted from blood, taken in a trial of the OX40 agonist ivuxolimab. The CDR3: CASSLVAGVRDTQYF. CDR3 DNA sequence: TGCGCCAGCAGCTTGGTTGCGGGAGTCAGAGATACGCAGTATTTT.